This T cell receptor beta chain appears in the sequencing data of a study of shared clonotypes between healthy human individuals. Findings of the study overall: Among non-shared clonotypes, generation probabilities were lower than among those shared by all four donors. Shared clonotypes: about 4.6% naive CD4, roughly 3.8% naive CD8, over 2% memory CD4, about 0.4% memory CD8.

The data were produced by immunoSEQ multiplex PCR, yet TCRdb's version contains in-frame clones alone and is incomplete. The table includes around 980,000 clones, around 82% detected once. To note about this clone: Its target is unknown.

Among the donors, all were Caucasian adults who lived in Nashville, Tennessee. Into CD45RA+ naive and CD45RA-negative memory subsets, the CD4+ cells were split. Sequenced sample: memory CD4+ T cells from PBMCs. Subset described: CD45RA-negative fraction. The TCR originated in a man between 18 and 29 years old in good health. Some clones in this sample may be carry-over from other donors' samples.

The CDR3 region is CASSQSSLIGLAGRNSYEQYF. CDR3 in DNA: TGTGCCAGCAGCCAAAGCTCCCTAATTGGACTAGCGGGACGAAATTCCTACGAGCAGTACTTC. This chain links TRBV13 with TRBJ2-7; 12 bases line up with TRBD2. The germline V gene encodes CDR1 PRHDT and CDR2 FYEKMQ (reference sequence). V was clipped by 5 bases and J by 1 base; unmatched bases: 21. The CDR3 totals 21 residues.